These 32 T cell receptor beta chains were all obtained from the same sample, sequenced in a study of shared clonotypes between healthy human individuals (dated by TCRdb to 2020 to 2022). Libraries were prepared through the immunoSEQ multiplex PCR assay. The table was pulled from immuneACCESS by TCRdb, which kept in-frame rearrangements only. Such tables lose some clones; where checked, under half of the loss comes from unresolved V genes, and the rest has no known cause. This sample holds over a million clones; roughly 96% were observed only once. The top ten constitute roughly 1.2% of the sample. Sequencing was carried out using naive CD4+ T cells sorted from blood. What the cell subset or site label conveys for this sample: CD45RA+ positively selected. The receptors shown here come from a man under 40 in good health.

V is TRBV18 and J is TRBJ1-1; D remains unclear. CDR3 length: 16 amino acids. Germline loops: CDR1 KGHSH, CDR2 LQKENI. V shed 0 bases and J shed 0 bases, with 11 bases lying between them. CDR3 loop: CASSPPQMSLNTEAFF. The CDR3 DNA reads TGTGCCAGCTCACCACCGCAGATGAGCTTGAACACTGAAGCTTTCTTT.

The V gene is TRBV2, the J gene TRBJ2-7, with TRBD1 identical over 9 bases. Germline CDR1 SNHLY, CDR2 FYNNEI. The CDR3 is made up of 12 amino acids. The junction had 5 bases not matched to a gene; V was cut back by 8 bases and J by 6 bases. The CDR3 sequence is CASAGTGTEQYF. Written as DNA, the CDR3 is TGTGCCAGCGCCGGGACAGGGACCGAGCAGTACTTC.

The gene calls are TRBV28 and TRBJ1-2; D ambiguous. CDR1 is MDHEN and CDR2 is SYDVKM in the germline V gene. V gave up 8 bases and J gave up 0 bases, with 4 bases separating them. This CDR3 has 11 amino acids. The CDR3 here is CASDSNYGYTF. DNA for the CDR3: TGTGCCAGCGATTCTAACTATGGCTACACCTTC.

The V call is TRBV19, the J call TRBJ2-7; TRBD1 might be the D (6 bases). The V end was cut by 3 bases, the J end by 3 bases, with 15 bases between. Germline-derived CDR1 and CDR2 are LNHDA and SQIVND (reference sequence). The CDR3 runs 15 residues. In DNA form, the CDR3 reads TGTGCCAGTAGTATCCAGGGTACAGGGATCTACGAGCAGTACTTC. Residues: CASSIQGTGIYEQYF.

The rearrangement joins TRBV27 to TRBJ2-5; D is possibly TRBD2 (6 bases). Germline CDR1 MNHEY, CDR2 SMNVEV (reference sequence). This CDR3 is 17 amino acids long. The V end lost 2 bases, the J end lost 3 bases, and 19 bases lay between the germline ends. CDR3 bases: TGTGCCAGCAGTTTACACCTAGCGCCTTTACAAAAAGAGACCCAGTACTTC. Its protein product is CASSLHLAPLQKETQYF.

The chain combines TRBV29-1 with TRBJ2-7; 7 bases map to TRBD1. The CDR3 covers 12 residues. The V segment lost 8 bases and the J segment 2 bases; nucleotides outside the gene matches: 6. The germline V gene encodes CDR1 SQVTM and CDR2 ANQGSEA. The CDR3 sequence is CSFWTGPYEQYF. For the CDR3, the DNA is TGCAGCTTTTGGACAGGACCCTACGAGCAGTACTTC.

The chain couples TRBV28 to TRBJ1-2; a weak D match, TRBD1 (6 bases). The CDR3 loop spans 12 amino acids. The V gene lost 6 bases and the J gene lost 5 bases, with 10 bases spanning the gap. Germline loops: CDR1 MDHEN, CDR2 SYDVKM. The CDR3 reads CASSQGPYGYTF. CDR3 DNA sequence: TGTGCCAGCAGCCAGGGGCCGTATGGCTACACCTTC.

Concerning this clone: Other DNA sequences of this sample code for an identical CDR3. The CDR3 DNA reads as TGCGCCAGCAGCTTGGACCTCGCCGGGTATAATGAGCAGTTCTTC. This encodes CASSLDLAGYNEQFF. V gene TRBV5-1 combines with J gene TRBJ2-1, with no clear D. Germline CDR1 and CDR2: SGHRS and YFSETQ. The germline V and J ends were trimmed by 0 bases and 7 bases, with 14 bases remaining between them. CDR3 length: 15 amino acids.

This clone was seen a single time. The chain has TRBV5-5 and TRBJ2-7, with D maybe TRBD1 (6 bases). Germline CDR1 is SGHKS and CDR2 is YYEKEE (reference sequence). The CDR3 loop spans 15 amino acids. Trimming took off 6 bases at V and 3 bases at J, with 19 bases between the two ends. CDR3 DNA sequence: TGTGCCAGCACCATCTTGGGTGGGACATTCTACGAGCAGTACTTC. The encoded protein is CASTILGGTFYEQYF.

Regarding this clone: The junction departs from the called germline gene at one end, perhaps through a read error. The CDR3 loop reads CAWRALWDTEAFF. Here the CDR3 DNA reads TGTGCCTGGAGAGCCTTGTGGGACACGGAAGCTTTCTTT. The chain is built from TRBV30 and TRBJ1-1, with D perhaps matching TRBD1 (6 bases). The CDR3 has 13 amino acids. CDR1 and CDR2 (germline): GTSNPN, SVGIG (reference sequence).

The rearrangement uses TRBV11-3 and TRBJ2-1; the match to TRBD2 covers 9 bases. The CDR3 has 13 amino acids. Germline-derived CDR1 and CDR2 are SGHNT and YENEEA. V lost 8 bases and J lost 4; bases outside the gene matches: 3. CDR3 in amino acids: CASGLASYNEQFF. The CDR3 region has the DNA TGTGCCAGCGGACTAGCGTCGTACAATGAGCAGTTCTTC.

The gene calls are TRBV6-5 and TRBJ2-4; TRBD1 matches at 7 bases. The CDR3 extends over 15 amino acids. CDR1 is MNHEY and CDR2 is SVGAGI in the germline V gene. V lost 2 bases, J lost 9 bases, and 10 bases stayed unmatched. As DNA, the CDR3 is TGTGCCAGCAGTTACGCGAGACAGGGCGGGCGCATTCAGTACTTC. Translating gives CASSYARQGGRIQYF.

This clone was counted once. The chain joins TRBV5-1 to TRBJ2-3; possible D gene TRBD2, 6 bases. With 5 bases removed from V and 2 bases from J, the gap between germline ends came to 27 bases. CDR3 length equals 19 residues. In germline, CDR1 is SGHRS, CDR2 YFSETQ. CDR3 sequence (DNA): TGCGCCAGCAGAAGGGGTAGTTCGGCGGGGTCCTCCTACACAGATACGCAGTATTTT. Its protein product is CASRRGSSAGSSYTDTQYF.

The CDR3 region has the DNA TGTGCCAGCAGGATCCGACATTCCCTTGGGCACTACGAGCAGTACTTC. Protein: CASRIRHSLGHYEQYF. The chain joins TRBV21-1 to TRBJ2-7; TRBD1, the D gene given by the table, was not confirmed from the DNA. TRBV21-1 has pseudogene status. The CDR3 runs to 16 residues.

The gene calls are TRBV7-9 and TRBJ2-7, with 14 bases that match TRBD2. J lost 4 bases, V lost 3 bases, and 8 bases had no gene match. The length of the CDR3 is 17 residues. Germline loops: CDR1 SEHNR, CDR2 FQNEAQ (reference sequence). DNA for the CDR3: TGTGCCAGCAGCTTGGGACTAGCGGGAGAGGGAGGTTACGAGCAGTACTTC. Translation: CASSLGLAGEGGYEQYF.

This rearrangement joins TRBV5-1 to TRBJ2-7; D perhaps matches TRBD1 (6 bases). The ends were cut back, 4 bases at V and 6 bases at J, with 17 bases in the middle. CDR3 length equals 14 residues. CDR1 is SGHRS, CDR2 YFSETQ, per germline. CDR3 in DNA: TGCGCCAGCAGCCCCAGTCCCAGGGGCGGCGAGCAGTACTTC. It is translated as CASSPSPRGGEQYF.

V gene TRBV6-6 combines with J gene TRBJ2-3; TRBD1 aligns across 7 bases. V was pared by 8 bases and J by 4 bases, with 9 bases of the junction left unmatched. The CDR3 runs 14 residues. Germline V gene sequence: CDR1 MNHNY, CDR2 SVGAGI (reference sequence). CDR3 in DNA: TGTGCCAGCCACAGGGGCGCGTGGGCAGATACGCAGTATTTT. Amino acids: CASHRGAWADTQYF.

The J gene is TRBJ2-7, the V gene TRBV2; TRBD2 matches 10 bases. The CDR3 spans 16 residues. Germline-derived CDR1 and CDR2 are SNHLY and FYNNEI. The trim removed 2 bases at V and 4 bases at J, leaving 8 bases unmatched. The CDR3 coding sequence is TGTGCCAGCAGTGAATGGGCTAGCGGGGGCTCTTACGAGCAGTACTTC. Translation gives CASSEWASGGSYEQYF.

The genes are TRBV29-1 and TRBJ2-5; perhaps TRBD2 as D (5 bases). The CDR3 spans 12 residues. In germline, CDR1 is SQVTM, CDR2 ANQGSEA. V shed 6 bases and J shed 9 bases, with 17 bases lying between them. The CDR3 region has the DNA TGCAGCGTGAGGCCACGCCAAGCGGCCCAGTACTTC. Protein sequence: CSVRPRQAAQYF.

V is TRBV28 and J is TRBJ2-1, with a possible D match to TRBD1 (5 bases). Germline CDR1 reads MDHEN; CDR2 reads SYDVKM. The CDR3 loop spans 13 amino acids. Trimming took 2 bases from V and 10 from J, leaving 12 bases between them. CDR3 in DNA: TGTGCCAGCAGTTTAGTGTCGTGGGGCGAGCAGTTCTTC. Translation gives CASSLVSWGEQFF.

The chain recombines TRBV5-5 with TRBJ1-4, with TRBD1 as a possible D gene (5 bases). CDR3 length equals 16 residues. V lost 0 bases and J lost 0, with 9 bases in between. Germline-derived CDR1 and CDR2 are SGHKS and YYEKEE (reference sequence). The CDR3 sequence: CASSLVGAPTNEKLFF. CDR3 bases: TGTGCCAGCAGCTTGGTCGGGGCCCCAACTAATGAAAAACTGTTTTTT.

The chain employs TRBV10-1 and TRBJ2-7; 8 nucleotides match TRBD1. CDR1 is WNHNN and CDR2 is SYGVQD in the germline V gene (reference sequence). The CDR3 has 15 amino acids. V lost 2 bases and J lost 3; bases outside the gene matches: 6. The CDR3 loop reads CASSEKDRAGYEQYF. In nucleotides, the CDR3 is TGCGCCAGCAGTGAGAAGGACAGGGCGGGCTACGAGCAGTACTTC.

CDR3 in amino acids: CASSLSTMTEGYNEQFF. Written as DNA, the CDR3 is TGCGCCAGCAGCTTGTCGACCATGACAGAGGGATACAATGAGCAGTTCTTC. The V call is TRBV5-1, the J call TRBJ2-1; the D call may be TRBD1 or TRBD2 (5 bases each). V was trimmed by 1 base and J by 4 bases, leaving 18 bases between them. CDR1 is SGHRS and CDR2 is YFSETQ in the germline V gene. This CDR3 has 17 amino acids.

The V call is TRBV5-5, the J call TRBJ2-1, with D uncertain. V lost 0 bases, J lost 9 bases, and 10 bases lay in between. The CDR3 runs 13 residues. CDR1 and CDR2 from the germline V gene are SGHKS and YYEKEE (reference sequence). CDR3 coding DNA: TGTGCCAGCAGCTTGGCCCTACTCGGTGAGCAGTTCTTC. This codes for CASSLALLGEQFF.

The chain employs TRBV7-3 and TRBJ2-2; 9 bases line up with TRBD2. Germline V gene sequence: CDR1 SGHTA, CDR2 FQGTGA. The CDR3 has 16 residues. Trimming removed 5 bases from V and 1 base from J; junction bases left unmatched: 5. CDR3 in amino acids: CASSRQLAGNTGELFF. The CDR3 nucleotides are TGTGCCAGCAGCCGACAACTAGCGGGGAACACCGGGGAGCTGTTTTTT.

The V and J genes are TRBV6-1 and TRBJ1-1; D gene ambiguous. Deletions cut 7 bases from V and 4 bases from J, with 16 bases between. Germline values: CDR1 MNHNS, CDR2 SASEGT. This CDR3 contains 14 residues. CDR3 residues: CASTVSLESTEAFF. Here the CDR3 DNA reads TGTGCCAGCACCGTCAGTTTGGAGAGCACTGAAGCTTTCTTT.

The rearrangement links TRBV4-1 to TRBJ2-7; D tentatively reads TRBD1 or TRBD2 (5 bases each). Trimming shortened V by 0 bases and J by 4 bases, and 22 bases separated the two germline ends. Per the germline V gene, CDR1 is MGHRA and CDR2 is YSYEKL. CDR3 length: 18 residues. The CDR3 DNA is TGCGCCAGCAGCCAAGATCAGGGACCCAGAGGGCCTAAATACGAGCAGTACTTC. It is translated as CASSQDQGPRGPKYEQYF.

The chain uses TRBV4-1 and TRBJ2-3; D possibly uses TRBD1 or TRBD2 (6 bases each). V was cut by 2 bases and J by 2 bases, with 11 bases left in between. Germline V gene data show CDR1 as MGHRA and CDR2 as YSYEKL. This CDR3 spans 15 amino acids. DNA of the CDR3: TGCGCCAGCAGCCAAAGGGGGGACAACACAGATACGCAGTATTTT. Its translation: CASSQRGDNTDTQYF.

The chain has TRBV6-1 and TRBJ2-7; 9 bases align to TRBD1. CDR1 is MNHNS, CDR2 SASEGT, per germline. V trimming: 7 bases; J trimming: 5 bases; junction bases outside the gene matches: 6. The length of the CDR3 is 13 residues. CDR3 in DNA: TGTGCCAGCACCTGGACAGGGGTGAACGAGCAGTACTTC. Amino acids: CASTWTGVNEQYF.

V and J are TRBV5-1 and TRBJ2-7; D might be TRBD2 (5 bases). Looked up from germline, CDR1 is SGHRS and CDR2 is YFSETQ. Trimming pared 4 bases from V and 2 bases from J, leaving 10 bases between. This CDR3 region has 13 residues. The CDR3: CASSPGKAYEQYF. The CDR3 DNA reads as TGCGCCAGCAGCCCGGGGAAGGCCTACGAGCAGTACTTC.

The gene calls are TRBV5-1 and TRBJ2-1; TRBD2 agrees at 11 bases. CDR1 is SGHRS and CDR2 is YFSETQ in the germline V gene. The CDR3 runs to 15 residues. V lost 4 bases, J lost 3 bases, and 3 bases stayed unmatched. This CDR3 reads CASSVTSGNYNEQFF. CDR3 sequence (DNA): TGCGCCAGCAGCGTGACTAGCGGGAACTACAATGAGCAGTTCTTC.

The rearrangement uses TRBV18 and TRBJ1-4; possibly TRBD1 for D (5 bases). Per germline, CDR1 KGHSH and CDR2 LQKENI. V lost 4 bases, J lost 5 bases, and 11 bases lay in between. CDR3 length: 14 residues. For the CDR3, the DNA is TGTGCCAGCTCACGCAGGGAGGAGAATGAAAAACTGTTTTTT. Translation gives CASSRREENEKLFF.